Presented here are 10 T cell receptor beta chains from one specimen sequenced in a study of cytomegalovirus exposure and HLA in healthy donors. Clones were read by immunoSEQ multiplex PCR, and TCRdb kept only the in-frame ones, dropping some. The table records hundreds of thousands of clones, around nine tenths of them present only once. What was sequenced was PBMCs. These receptors were obtained from a man between 18 and 35 years old in good health and CMV-seronegative.

The chain carries TRBV10-3 and TRBJ1-6; 7 bases line up with TRBD1. Germline assignment: CDR1 ENHRY and CDR2 SYGVKD. This CDR3 spans 19 amino acids. V shed 0 bases, J shed 10 bases, and the junction held 18 bases outside the gene matches. In nucleotides, the CDR3 is TGTGCCATCAGTGAGTCCCTAAACAGGGGCCGCACCTCGGGCTCACCCCTCCACTTT. It codes for CAISESLNRGRTSGSPLHF.

CDR3 in DNA: TGTGCCAGCAGTATCGGACAGGGCTACGAGCAGTACTTC. As protein: CASSIGQGYEQYF. The gene calls are TRBV6-5 and TRBJ2-7; 8 bases are shared with TRBD1. CDR1 and CDR2 from the germline V gene are MNHEY and SVGAGI. Trimming took 5 bases from V and 3 from J; bases not matched to a gene: 3. The CDR3 length is 13 residues.

The chain is built from TRBV13 and TRBJ2-7, with 8 positions matching TRBD2. J lost 3 bases, V lost 2 bases, and 9 bases had no gene match. Germline V CDR1 and CDR2: PRHDT, FYEKMQ (reference sequence). CDR3 length equals 16 residues. The CDR3 sequence: CASSLRFGTSLYEQYF. CDR3 nucleotides: TGTGCCAGCAGCTTAAGATTTGGGACTAGTCTCTACGAGCAGTACTTC.

The V and J genes are TRBV5-1 and TRBJ1-4; D unresolved. Germline V lookup: CDR1 SGHRS, CDR2 YFSETQ. Trimming stripped 7 bases from V and 7 bases from J, with 17 bases between. This CDR3 has 14 residues. The CDR3 nucleotides read TGCGCCAGCTCGGAGTCGTTCGATGGTGAAAAACTGTTTTTT. Its protein product is CASSESFDGEKLFF.

The chain carries TRBV28 and TRBJ2-7; no clear D gene. The CDR3 extends over 13 amino acids. V was clipped by 3 bases and J by 3 bases, with 9 bases between them. Germline-derived CDR1 and CDR2 are MDHEN and SYDVKM. The CDR3 protein is CASSLFRNYEQYF. The CDR3 DNA follows: TGTGCCAGCAGTTTGTTCAGGAACTACGAGCAGTACTTC.

The chain uses TRBV28 and TRBJ1-5; TRBD1 aligns across 9 bases. Germline V CDR1 and CDR2: MDHEN, SYDVKM. J lost 4 bases, V lost 6 bases, and 10 bases had no gene match. This CDR3 has 16 residues. In DNA, the CDR3 is TGTGCCAGCAGGGACACCGGGACAGGGTTAAATCAGCCCCAGCATTTT. Translated, it gives CASRDTGTGLNQPQHF.

This chain uses TRBV5-1 with TRBJ2-7; D unresolved. The CDR3 length is 13 residues. The V end was cut by 0 bases, the J end by 1 base, with 5 bases between. CDR1 is SGHRS and CDR2 is YFSETQ in the germline V gene. The CDR3 sequence: CASSLAYSYEQYF. The CDR3 DNA reads TGCGCCAGCAGCTTGGCCTATTCCTACGAGCAGTACTTC. The complete variable domain, with remaining parts taken from reference TRBV5-1 and TRBJ2-7, reads KAGVTQTPRYLIKTRGQQVTLSCSPISGHRSVSWYQQTPGQGLQFLFEYFSETQRNKGNFPGRFSGRQFSNSRSEMNVSTLELGDSALYLCASSLAYSYEQYFGPGTRLTVT.

This clone was counted only a few times. This sequence joins TRBV30 and TRBJ1-1, with D hard to call. The germline V gene encodes CDR1 GTSNPN and CDR2 SVGIG (reference sequence). V lost 4 bases and J 3 bases, leaving 12 bases between the germline ends. This CDR3 spans 13 amino acids. The CDR3 bases are TGTGCCTGGACCACAACACCTTACACTGAAGCTTTCTTT. Protein: CAWTTTPYTEAFF. Drawing the rest from reference TRBV30 and TRBJ1-1, the complete variable domain is SQTIHQWPATLVQPVGSPLSLECTVEGTSNPNLYWYRQAAGRGLQLLFYSVGIGQISSEVPQNLSASRPQDRQFILSSKKLLLSDSGFYLCAWTTTPYTEAFFGQGTRLTVV.

The J gene is TRBJ2-7, the V gene TRBV5-1, with 8 bases fitting TRBD1. The CDR3 runs 14 residues. CDR1 and CDR2 (germline): SGHRS, YFSETQ. With V trimmed by 3 bases and J by 2 bases, 4 bases remained unmatched. The CDR3 DNA reads as TGCGCCAGCAGCTCAGGACAGGGCACCTACGAGCAGTACTTC. Its translation: CASSSGQGTYEQYF.

This clone was seen a single time. V is TRBV4-3 and J is TRBJ2-2; 10 bases align to TRBD2. The germline V gene has CDR1 LGHNA and CDR2 YSLEER. Germline trimming cut 4 bases from V and 3 bases from J; bases unmatched to any gene: 8. The CDR3 sequence is 17 residues long. CDR3 residues: CASSPYPSGSDTGELFF. DNA of the CDR3: TGCGCCAGCAGCCCGTACCCTAGCGGGAGTGACACCGGGGAGCTGTTTTTT.